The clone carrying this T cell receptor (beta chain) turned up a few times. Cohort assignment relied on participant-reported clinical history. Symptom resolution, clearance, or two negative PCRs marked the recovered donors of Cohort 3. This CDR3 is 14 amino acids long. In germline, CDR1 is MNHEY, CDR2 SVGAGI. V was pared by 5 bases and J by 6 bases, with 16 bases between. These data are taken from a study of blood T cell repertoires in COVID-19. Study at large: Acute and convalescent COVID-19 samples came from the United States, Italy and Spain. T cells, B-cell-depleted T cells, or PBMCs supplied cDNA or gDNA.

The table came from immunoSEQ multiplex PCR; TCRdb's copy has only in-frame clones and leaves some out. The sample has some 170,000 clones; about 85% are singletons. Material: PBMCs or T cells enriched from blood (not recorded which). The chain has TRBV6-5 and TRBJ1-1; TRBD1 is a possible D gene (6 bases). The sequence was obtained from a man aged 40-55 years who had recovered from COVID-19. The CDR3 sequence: CASSKTGIGPEAFF. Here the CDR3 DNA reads TGTGCCAGCAGTAAGACAGGCATAGGGCCTGAAGCTTTCTTT.